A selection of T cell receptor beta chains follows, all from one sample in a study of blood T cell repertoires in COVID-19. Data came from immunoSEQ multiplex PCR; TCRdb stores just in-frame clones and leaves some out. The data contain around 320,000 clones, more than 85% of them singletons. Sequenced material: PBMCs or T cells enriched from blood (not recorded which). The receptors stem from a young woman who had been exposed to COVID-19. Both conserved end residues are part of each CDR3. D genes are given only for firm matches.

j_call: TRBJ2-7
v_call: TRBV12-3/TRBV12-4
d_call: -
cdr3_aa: CASRYREGYEQYF

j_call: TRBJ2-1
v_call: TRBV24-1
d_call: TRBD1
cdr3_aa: CATSEGQGVRNEQFF

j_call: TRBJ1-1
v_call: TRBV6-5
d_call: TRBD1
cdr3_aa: CASRPSGGGTEAFF

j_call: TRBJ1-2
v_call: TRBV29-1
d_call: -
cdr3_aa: CSVLNYGYTF

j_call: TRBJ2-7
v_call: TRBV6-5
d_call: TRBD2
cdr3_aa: CASSSTWGGSYEQYF

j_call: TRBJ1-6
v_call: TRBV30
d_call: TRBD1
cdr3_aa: CAWGGQGISSPLHF

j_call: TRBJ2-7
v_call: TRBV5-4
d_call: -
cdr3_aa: CASNLEDSYEQYF

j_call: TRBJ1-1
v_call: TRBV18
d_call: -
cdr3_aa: CASSPTTRLNTEAFF

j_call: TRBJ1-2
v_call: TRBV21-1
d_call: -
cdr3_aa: CASYLSRERNPRRYGYTF

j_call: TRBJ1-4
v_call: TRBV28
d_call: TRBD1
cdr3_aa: CASSNGQGDEKLFF

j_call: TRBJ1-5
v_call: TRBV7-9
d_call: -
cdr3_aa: CASSLARGTYSNQPQHF

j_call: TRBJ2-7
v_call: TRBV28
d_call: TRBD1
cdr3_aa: CASSLRAGGYEQYF

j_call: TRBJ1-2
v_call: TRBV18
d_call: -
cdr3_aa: CASSPQGQLGYTF

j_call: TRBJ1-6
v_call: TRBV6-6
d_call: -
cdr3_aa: CASSHSLHNSPLHF

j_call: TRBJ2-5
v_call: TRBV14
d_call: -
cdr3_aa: CASSQGVAGQETQYF

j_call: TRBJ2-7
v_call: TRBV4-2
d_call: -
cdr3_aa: CASNDQGLSYEQYF

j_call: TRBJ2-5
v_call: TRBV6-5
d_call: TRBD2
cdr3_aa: CASSRGVHQETQYF

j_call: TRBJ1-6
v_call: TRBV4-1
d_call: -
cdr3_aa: CASSQRGGGNSPLHF

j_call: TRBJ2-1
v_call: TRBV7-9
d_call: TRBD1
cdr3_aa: CASRFGTGGINEQFF

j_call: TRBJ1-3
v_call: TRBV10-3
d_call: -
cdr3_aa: CAIATGAGSGGNTIYF

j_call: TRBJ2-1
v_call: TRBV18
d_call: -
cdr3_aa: CASSPPGGARNEQFF

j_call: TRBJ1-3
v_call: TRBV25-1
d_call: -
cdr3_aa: CASRNTIYF

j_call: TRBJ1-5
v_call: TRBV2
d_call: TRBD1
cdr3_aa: CASSRQTGGNQPQHF

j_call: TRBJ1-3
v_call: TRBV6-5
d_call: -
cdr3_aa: CASSYSTISGNTIYF